This TCR beta chain was recovered during a study of siplizumab effects on memory and regulatory T cells. The germline V gene has CDR1 SGHRS and CDR2 YFSETQ. Trimming took 5 bases from V and 6 from J, leaving 9 bases between them. The CDR3 spans 12 residues. Study-level points and caveats: On average, about 70% of mappable alloreactive CD4+ clones were Treg-derived under siplizumab, against 25% to 30% in controls. The majority of clones, roughly 75-97% of proliferating CD4+ or CD8+ clones, lacked an assignable naive or memory phenotype.

A remark on this clone: Its cognate antigen is unknown.

The table came from immunoSEQ multiplex PCR; TCRdb's copy has only in-frame clones and leaves some out. The data show 100,000 or so clones, with 94% seen just once and roughly 0.61% held by the top ten. The source is a human donor in good health. The specimen sequenced was Tregs sorted from blood. The genes are TRBV5-1 and TRBJ1-3; unclear D gene. CDR3 sequence (DNA): TGCGCCAGCAGTGATTTAATAAACACCATATATTTT. Translated, it gives CASSDLINTIYF.